These T cell receptor beta chains were read from a single sample in a study of tumor-infiltrating lymphocytes in primary liver carcinoma. TCRdb itself ran the multiplex PCR reads through MiXCR, one entry per CDR3 protein. The sample consists of more than 20,000 distinct CDR3 sequences, approximately 79% of them appearing once. Material for sequencing was liver tumor tissue from sampling region 1. The source of these receptors is a woman in her 30s with primary liver carcinoma and hepatitis B virus infection. Both conserved end residues are part of each CDR3. A D gene is named only where the DNA matches it firmly. Rows give clone size only sometimes, using once, few, many, or a class for an expanded clone.

TRBV29-1,many,NA,TRBJ2-3,TGCAGCGTTGAAGATCAAGGTACGCAGTATTTT,CSVEDQGTQYF
TRBV6-2/TRBV6-3,once,NA,TRBJ2-1,TGTGCCAGCAGTTACTCTGCTGGCAGGAGCTTCACTTTCAATGAGCAGTTCTTC,CASSYSAGRSFTFNEQFF
TRBV4-3,NA,TRBD2,TRBJ2-1,TGCGCCAGCAGCCAAAAAGTAGCGGGAGCCACAGATGAGCAGTTCTTC,CASSQKVAGATDEQFF
TRBV4-2,NA,NA,TRBJ2-7,TGTGCCAGCAGCCAGTCCCAGAGGGAGGCTGCCTACGAGCAGTACTTC,CASSQSQREAAYEQYF
TRBV30,once,NA,TRBJ2-2,TGTGACTGGAGTACAGGATTAGGCACCGGGGACCTGTTTTTT,CDWSTGLGTGDLFF
TRBV6-5,NA,NA,TRBJ1-6,TGTGCCAGCACCAAAAGGCCGGGCGGATCACCCCTCCACTTT,CASTKRPGGSPLHF
TRBV5-5,NA,NA,TRBJ1-5,TGTGCCAGCAGGGTCGGGCTCGTACAGCCCCATCAGCCCCAGCATTTT,CASRVGLVQPHQPQHF
TRBV7-9,many,NA,TRBJ1-1,TGTGCCAGCAGCTTAGCGGGAATCGCATTGGGGGTCACTGAAGCTTTCTTT,CASSLAGIALGVTEAFF
TRBV11-2,many,TRBD1,TRBJ1-2,TGTGCCAGCAGCCCGGGACAGCACTATGGCTACACCTTC,CASSPGQHYGYTF
TRBV13,NA,TRBD2,TRBJ2-1,TGTGCCAGCAGTACCGGGACTAGCAGGGCATACAATGAGCAATTCTTC,CASSTGTSRAYNEQFF
TRBV29-1,NA,NA,TRBJ1-1,TGCAGCGTTGAGAGGGGGAGCACTGAAGCTTTCTTT,CSVERGSTEAFF
TRBV11-2,NA,NA,TRBJ2-2,TGTGCCAGCAGCAGGTACAGGGGGAGCGGGGACCTGTTTTTT,CASSRYRGSGDLFF
TRBV28,NA,NA,TRBJ2-1,TGTGCCAGCAGGGAGGTGAGCTTCTACAATGGGCAGTTCTTC,CASREVSFYNGQFF
TRBV25-1,NA,NA,TRBJ2-1,TGTGCCAGCAGACATTTTGAGCAGTCCTTC,CASRHFEQSF
TRBV14,NA,NA,TRBJ2-2,TGTGCCAGCGGTCCAGGACGGAGCACCGGGGAGCTGTTTTTT,CASGPGRSTGELFF
TRBV5-1,NA,TRBD2,TRBJ2-1,TGCGCCAGCACCGTTACAGGGACTAGCGGCGGGAATGAGCAGTTCTTC,CASTVTGTSGGNEQFF
TRBV29-1,NA,NA,TRBJ2-7,TGCAGCGATGAATTAACAGAATCCTACGAGCAGTACTTC,CSDELTESYEQYF
TRBV7-3,many,NA,TRBJ2-1,TGTGCCAGCAGCGCACAGGGTACCCCCCTTGAGCAGTTCTTC,CASSAQGTPLEQFF
TRBV5-6,NA,NA,TRBJ2-2,TGTGTCCGCGGCTTGGCGCCCAGAGTCACCGGGGAGCTGTTTTTT,CVRGLAPRVTGELFF
TRBV11-3,once,NA,TRBJ2-2,TGTACCAGCAACGGTCGGGAGGGGGCCCCCGGGGAGCTGTTGTTT,CTSNGREGAPGELLF
TRBV29-1,NA,NA,TRBJ1-2,TGCAGCCGTGGGGATACAGGGAGGATGAGTTGCTACACCTTC,CSRGDTGRMSCYTF
TRBV6-2/TRBV6-3,once,TRBD2,TRBJ2-4,TGTGCCAGTAGCCACCCCCCAGCGGGATCATGTCAGTACTTC,CASSHPPAGSCQYF
TRBV4-2,once,TRBD1,TRBJ1-1,TGTATCAGCAGCCAAGCAGGGGGCCGGGACGAAGTTTTCTTT,CISSQAGGRDEVFF
TRBV7-3,few,TRBD1,TRBJ2-1,TGTGTCAACAGCCCGTGGGACAGGGGGAATGAGCAGTTCTTC,CVNSPWDRGNEQFF
TRBV11-3,NA,NA,TRBJ1-1,TGTGCCAGCACCCATGGGAAGGTTACTGAAGCTTTCTTT,CASTHGKVTEAFF
TRBV2,NA,NA,TRBJ2-7,TGTTCAAGCAGTGATCTGCGGCCAGGAACCTACGAGCAGTACTTT,CSSSDLRPGTYEQYF
TRBV6-2/TRBV6-3,medium-sized,TRBD1,TRBJ2-7,TGTGCCAGCAGACGTCTGGCCGGGGGAGGACAGGGAGAGCAGTACTTC,CASRRLAGGGQGEQYF
TRBV29-1,NA,NA,TRBJ1-1,TGCAGCGTCAAGGCAGGGAACACTGAAGCTTTCTTT,CSVKAGNTEAFF
TRBV29-1,many,TRBD2,TRBJ2-5,TGCAGCGTTGGGTTGTGCGGGAGGGGACAAGAGACCCAGTACTTC,CSVGLCGRGQETQYF
TRBV6-5,NA,NA,TRBJ2-7,TGTGTCAGCAGTTACAAGGACAGCAGTTCCTACGATCAGTACTTC,CVSSYKDSSSYDQYF
TRBV4-1,NA,TRBD1,TRBJ2-3,TGCGCCAGCAGCCCGCTACAGGGGGGCTCTATACTATTGGGCACAGATACGCAGTATTTT,CASSPLQGGSILLGTDTQYF
TRBV28,many,NA,TRBJ2-1,TGTGCCAGCAGTTTCGAGGGGTGGCAGGGGTGGAATGAGCAGTTCTTC,CASSFEGWQGWNEQFF
TRBV11-3,NA,NA,TRBJ2-1,TGTGCCAGCAACTTAGTTGGGCGGGGCAATGAGCAGTTCTTC,CASNLVGRGNEQFF
TRBV10-3,once,NA,TRBJ1-1,TGTGCCATCATCGGCCGTGAGAACACTGAAGCTTTCTTT,CAIIGRENTEAFF
TRBV28,NA,TRBD1,TRBJ2-7,TGTGCCAGCAATACCCGGACAGGACACAACGAGCAGTACTTC,CASNTRTGHNEQYF
TRBV7-8,NA,NA,TRBJ2-7,TGTGTCAGCAACTCGGGTCGCGGTCGAACTATGAGCTCCTACGAGCAATACTTC,CVSNSGRGRTMSSYEQYF
TRBV11-2,NA,TRBD2,TRBJ2-7,TGTGCCAGCATCCTGTCTAGCGGATACGAGCAGTACTTC,CASILSSGYEQYF
TRBV11-2,NA,TRBD2,TRBJ2-1,TGTGCCAGCAGCATCTCTATAGCGGGAGGATACAATGAGCAGTCCTTC,CASSISIAGGYNEQSF
TRBV10-3,NA,NA,TRBJ2-7,TGTGCCATCAGTGAGTCCTGGGACGCCTACTACGAGCGGTACTTC,CAISESWDAYYERYF
TRBV4-3,NA,TRBD2,TRBJ2-3,TGTGCAAGCAGCCAAGGTTTTGCGGGAGCCAGGCATATGCAGTATTTT,CASSQGFAGARHMQYF
TRBV5-1,NA,NA,TRBJ2-1,TGCGCCAGCACCCCGTCCCCAGACTATTCCAACAATGAACAGTCCTTC,CASTPSPDYSNNEQSF
TRBV6-5,NA,TRBD1,TRBJ2-2,TGTGGCAGCGGTCCGCGGACAGGGTTCGCCGGGGAGCTGTTTTTC,CGSGPRTGFAGELFF
TRBV4-2,NA,TRBD1,TRBJ2-7,TGCGCCAGCAGCCAGGAACACCTAGGGCAGGGGGAACCGCGCGAGCAGTACTTC,CASSQEHLGQGEPREQYF
TRBV5-1,NA,NA,TRBJ2-1,TGCGTCAGCAGGTCAAGCGCGGGGTACAATGAGCAGTTCTTC,CVSRSSAGYNEQFF
TRBV28,medium-sized,TRBD1,TRBJ2-7,TGTGCCAGCAGTTTAGGGACAGTCTACGAGCAGTACTTC,CASSLGTVYEQYF
TRBV6-6,NA,TRBD1,TRBJ1-5,TGTGCCAGCAGTTACTGGACAGGGGTCAATCAGCCCCAGCATTTT,CASSYWTGVNQPQHF
TRBV11-2,NA,TRBD1,TRBJ1-1,TGTGCCAGGAGTTCCGGGACAGAAACTTTCTTT,CARSSGTETFF
TRBV7-8,medium-sized,NA,TRBJ2-1,TGTGCCAGCAGCTTAGTTCTGGACTACCGGTACTACAATGAGCAGTTCTTC,CASSLVLDYRYYNEQFF
TRBV13,many,NA,TRBJ2-1,TGTGCCAGCAGGGAGGGGAGCGGCAATGAGCAGTTCTTC,CASREGSGNEQFF
TRBV7-9,NA,NA,TRBJ1-5,TGTGCCAGCAGCACCCGGGAAAACAATCAGCCCCAGCATTTT,CASSTRENNQPQHF
TRBV11-2,NA,NA,TRBJ2-2,TGTGCCTGCAGCTTAGATCGGGCTGTAACCGGGGAGCTGTTGTTT,CACSLDRAVTGELLF
TRBV14,few,NA,TRBJ2-1,TGTGCCTGCAGCCCGATCCGCGGGAATTGGAGCAATGCGCAGTTCTTC,CACSPIRGNWSNAQFF
TRBV7-9,NA,TRBD2,TRBJ2-3,TGTGCCAGCAGCTTAGCTAGCGGGAGAGCAGATACGCAGTATTTT,CASSLASGRADTQYF
TRBV6-5,medium-sized,NA,TRBJ1-6,TGTGCCAGCACCAAAAGGTCGGGCGAGTCACCCCTCCACTTT,CASTKRSGESPLHF
TRBV11-3,NA,NA,TRBJ2-1,TGTGCCAGCAGTTCAACGGGACACTGCTTCTTGGATGAACAATTCTTC,CASSSTGHCFLDEQFF